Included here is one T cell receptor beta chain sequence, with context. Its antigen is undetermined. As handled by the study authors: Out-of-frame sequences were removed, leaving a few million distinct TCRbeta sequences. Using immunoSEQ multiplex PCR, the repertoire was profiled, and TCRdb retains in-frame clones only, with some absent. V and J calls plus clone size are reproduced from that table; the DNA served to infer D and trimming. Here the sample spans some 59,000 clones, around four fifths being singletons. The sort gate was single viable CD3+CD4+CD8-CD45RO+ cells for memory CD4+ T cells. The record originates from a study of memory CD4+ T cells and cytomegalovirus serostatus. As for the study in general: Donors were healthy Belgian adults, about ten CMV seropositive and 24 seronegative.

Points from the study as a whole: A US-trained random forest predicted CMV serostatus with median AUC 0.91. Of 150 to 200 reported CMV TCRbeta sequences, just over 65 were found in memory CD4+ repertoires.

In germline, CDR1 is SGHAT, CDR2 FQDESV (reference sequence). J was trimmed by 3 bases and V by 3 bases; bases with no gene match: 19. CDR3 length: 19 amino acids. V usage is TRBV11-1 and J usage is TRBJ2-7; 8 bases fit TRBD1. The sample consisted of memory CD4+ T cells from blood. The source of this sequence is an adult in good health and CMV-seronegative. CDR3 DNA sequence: TGTGCCAGCAGCTTGGGAGCTGGACAGGGAACTTTTAGGGGCTACGAGCAGTACTTC. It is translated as CASSLGAGQGTFRGYEQYF.